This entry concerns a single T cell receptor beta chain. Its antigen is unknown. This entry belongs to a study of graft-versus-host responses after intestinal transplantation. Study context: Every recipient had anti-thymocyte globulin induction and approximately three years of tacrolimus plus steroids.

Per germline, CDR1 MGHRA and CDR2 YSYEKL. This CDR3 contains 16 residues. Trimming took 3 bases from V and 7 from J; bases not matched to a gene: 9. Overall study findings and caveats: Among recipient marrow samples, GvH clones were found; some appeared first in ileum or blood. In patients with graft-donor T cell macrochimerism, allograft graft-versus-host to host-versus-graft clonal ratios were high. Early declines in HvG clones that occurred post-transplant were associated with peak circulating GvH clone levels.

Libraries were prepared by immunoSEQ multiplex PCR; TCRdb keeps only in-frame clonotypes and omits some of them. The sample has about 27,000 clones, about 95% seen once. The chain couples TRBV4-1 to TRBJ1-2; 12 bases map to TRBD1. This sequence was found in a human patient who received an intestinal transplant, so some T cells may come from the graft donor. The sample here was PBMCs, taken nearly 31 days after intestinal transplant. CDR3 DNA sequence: TGCGCCAGCAGCCATGGAACCGGGACAGGGGGCGGTGGCTACACCTTC. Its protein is CASSHGTGTGGGGYTF.